The subject of this entry is one TCR beta chain. Original processing notes: The authors estimated nucleated cell counts from reference gene primer amplification. Repertoires were generated with immunoSEQ multiplex PCR, while TCRdb's copy carries only in-frame clones and drops some. That table furnishes V, J and clone size, whereas the DNA furnished D and trimming. The top ten hold approximately 4% of the sample, which has fewer than 150,000 clones, around 87% seen once. This sample was taken from a study of blood T cell repertoires in COVID-19. V dropped 0 bases and J dropped 2 bases, with 8 bases sitting between them. CDR3 length: 15 residues. Germline CDR1 LNHNV, CDR2 YYDKDF (reference sequence).

This chain joins TRBV15 and TRBJ2-1, with D maybe TRBD2 (5 bases). The sequence was collected from an older woman with acute or convalescent COVID-19. Source material: peripheral blood. CDR3 in DNA: TGTGCCACCAGCAGAGATCCCGGGGCCTACAATGAGCAGTTCTTC. It translates to CATSRDPGAYNEQFF.